This T cell receptor (beta chain) was profiled in a study of chemoradiotherapy in HPV16-positive cancers (dated by TCRdb to the early 2020s). With respect to the entire study: Candidate HPV-specific T-cell clones and common TCR motifs were defined by functional T-cell assays performed on cells from two HPV16-positive patients. Whether T-cell immunity against the HPV oncoproteins E6 and E7 changes during chemoradiotherapy and whether survival is affected by this immunity were examined in the study. The candidate HPV-specific TCRs and motifs were then tracked in TCR repertoires from more than 85 patients with HPV-related cancers. The study at large found these results: Only a couple of HPV16-positive patients were used to derive the functional definition of HPV-specific T cells, and the survival association was reported for HPV16-positive patients. Among HPV16-positive patients, expansion of HPV-responsive T cells during chemoradiotherapy was associated with better recurrence-free survival. Expansion of candidate HPV-specific clones and E7-related TCR motifs was observed in the tumor microenvironment during treatment, whereas no such expansion was observed for non-HPV-specific T cells.

Comments on this clone: Its antigen is still unknown. No clone much larger than this one lies a single base away; base qualities are absent.

The protocol used for the library was the immunoSEQ multiplex PCR assay. Entries here come from immuneACCESS through TCRdb and include only in-frame sequences with V and J called. Some clones fail to appear in such tables; in the studies checked, an unresolved V gene covers under half of the shortfall, and the cause of the remainder is unknown. The sample includes 4,500 to 5,500 clones, with about 74% observed a single time. The ten most abundant clones make up about 9% of the sample. The CDR3 goes from the cysteine to the phenylalanine over 14 residues. Only the CDR3 DNA is retained, 42 bases long and in frame from the first base. The germline V gene specifies SGHDT as CDR1 and YYEEEE as CDR2. Cut back by 2 bases and 1 base, the V and J ends lie 6 bases apart. Repertoires were sampled repeatedly over the course of chemoradiotherapy, so clonal expansion could be followed in the tumor microenvironment.

The sequencing here drew on tumor tissue, taken from a patient who underwent chemoradiotherapy. The TCR originated in a human donor with HPV-associated anogenital cancer. The chain employs TRBV5-6 and TRBJ2-2; the D gene cannot be resolved reliably. The CDR3 region: CASSFPENTGELFF. The nucleotide sequence reads TGTGCCAGCAGCTTCCCAGAGAACACCGGGGAGCTGTTTTTT. With all but the CDR3 taken from the reference TRBV5-6 and TRBJ2-2 genes, the full variable domain is: DAGVTQSPTHLIKTRGQQVTLRCSPKSGHDTVSWYQQALGQGPQFIFQYYEEEERQRGNFPDRFSGHQFPNYSSELNVNALLLGDSALYLCASSFPENTGELFFGEGSRLTVL.